The 17 T cell receptor beta chains given below trace back to one sample, sequenced in a study of identical twins. TCRdb fed the 5' RACE reads into MiXCR, producing one record per CDR3 protein. The sample holds 200,000 to 250,000 distinct CDR3 sequences, about 13% seen once. The same data also contributed to another study, on yellow fever vaccine responses in identical twins.

Material: memory (CD45RO+) T cells sorted from blood. The receptor set was obtained from a young woman in good health.

The CDR3 protein is CASSPLPGTGVNEQYF. CDR3 DNA: TGTGCCAGCAGCCCCCTCCCCGGGACAGGGGTAAACGAGCAGTACTTC. The chain combines TRBV7-9 with TRBJ2-7, with TRBD1 matching over 10 bases. Germline V gene lookup returns CDR1 SEHNR and CDR2 FQNEAQ (reference sequence). Trimming took 5 bases from V and 5 from J; bases not matched to a gene: 12. The CDR3 has 16 amino acids.

The sample holds many counts of this clonotype. The chain combines TRBV2 with TRBJ2-7; 8 bases are a match to TRBD1. From germline, CDR1 is SNHLY and CDR2 FYNNEI. The CDR3 extends over 16 amino acids. Unmatched junction bases numbered 8, after V lost 2 bases and J lost 2 bases. The CDR3 bases are TGTGCCAGCAGTGAAAGGGGGGACAGGAGGACCTACGAGCAGTACTTC. This encodes CASSERGDRRTYEQYF.

This clonotype was found a few times. V gene TRBV12-3 or TRBV12-4 combines with J gene TRBJ2-1; no reliable D call. The CDR3 is made up of 16 amino acids. The V end was cut by 5 bases, the J end by 0 bases, with 14 bases between. In nucleotides, the CDR3 is TGTGCCAGCAGTCCACTCACACCAAGCTCCTACAATGAGCAGTTCTTC. It yields the protein CASSPLTPSSYNEQFF.

The chain employs TRBV3-1 and TRBJ2-3; a possible D gene is TRBD2 (6 bases). The V end lost 5 bases, the J end lost 7 bases, and 16 bases lay between the germline ends. Germline-derived CDR1 and CDR2 are LGHDT and YNNKEL (reference sequence). The CDR3 runs to 14 residues. The DNA of the CDR3 is TGTGCCAGCAGCACCAGTACTAGCCCGAATACGCAGTATTTT. It encodes CASSTSTSPNTQYF.

The rearrangement links TRBV12-3 or TRBV12-4 to TRBJ1-6; 8 nucleotides agree with TRBD1. This CDR3 is built from 16 residues. V lost 3 bases, J lost 7 bases, and 8 bases stayed unmatched. Written as DNA, the CDR3 is TGTGCCAGCAGTTTTGTCCGGCAGGGGGCGAATTCACCCCTCCACTTT. Amino acids: CASSFVRQGANSPLHF.

There are many counts of this clonotype. A read error may account for a junction end that differs from germline. V gene TRBV5-1 combines with J gene TRBJ2-6; 9 bases agree with TRBD1. Germline loops: CDR1 SGHRS, CDR2 YFSETQ. The CDR3 has 16 amino acids. In DNA, the CDR3 is TGTGCCAGCAGTTCCGGGACAGGGTCAGGGGCCAACGTCCTGACTTTC. Its translation is CASSSGTGSGANVLTF.

In the case of this clonotype: The junction differs from germline at one of its ends, possibly a read error. The rearrangement joins TRBV7-7 to TRBJ1-1, with D hard to call. This CDR3 contains 13 residues. Germline V gives CDR1 SSHAT, CDR2 FNYEAQ (reference sequence). CDR3 sequence reads: CASSLARYTEAFF. The CDR3 bases are TGTGCTAGCAGCTTAGCGCGGTACACTGAAGCTTTCTTT.

This chain links TRBV28 with TRBJ2-2; the match to TRBD1 covers 8 bases. Germline V CDR1 and CDR2: MDHEN, SYDVKM. The CDR3 has 15 residues. V was pared by 3 bases and J by 2 bases, with 2 bases of the junction left unmatched. This CDR3 reads CASSLDRVNTGELFF. CDR3 coding DNA: TGTGCCAGCAGTTTGGACAGGGTAAACACCGGGGAGCTGTTTTTT.

In regard to this clonotype: Being one base from a much bigger clone, this may be a read error. This chain links TRBV10-3 with TRBJ2-5, with D unresolved. The CDR3 is 12 residues long. Germline V lookup: CDR1 ENHRY, CDR2 SYGVKD. CDR3 sequence reads: CAISGDQGTQYF. For the CDR3, the DNA is TGTGCCATCAGTGGAGACCAAGGGACCCAGTACTTC.

There are a few counts of this clonotype. V gene TRBV5-1 combines with J gene TRBJ1-5, with 9 bases lining up with TRBD1. Trimming at V came to 4 bases and at J to 11 bases, leaving 13 bases not matched to a gene. The length of the CDR3 is 15 residues. The germline V gene encodes CDR1 SGHRS and CDR2 YFSETQ. The chain's CDR3 is CASSLGQGPSSTQHF. The CDR3 DNA reads as TGCGCCAGCAGCCTAGGACAGGGGCCCTCGTCGACCCAGCATTTT.

This clonotype was seen ten or more times. The chain recombines TRBV12-3 or TRBV12-4 with TRBJ2-5; D ambiguous. V lost 5 bases and J lost 1, with 14 bases in between. This CDR3 spans 15 amino acids. This CDR3 reads CASSTQGLSQETQYF. For the CDR3, the DNA is TGTGCCAGCAGTACGCAAGGCCTATCCCAAGAGACCCAGTACTTC.

CDR3 in amino acids: CASSPSGRPETQYF. The CDR3 DNA is TGTGCCAGCAGCCCTAGCGGGAGGCCCGAGACCCAGTACTTC. The V gene is TRBV3-1, the J gene TRBJ2-5, with 11 bases fitting TRBD2. The CDR3 runs 14 residues. Germline trimming cut 4 bases from V and 5 bases from J; bases unmatched to any gene: 3. From germline, CDR1 is LGHDT and CDR2 YNNKEL (reference sequence).

This chain links TRBV2 with TRBJ2-7, with TRBD1 matching over 8 bases. The CDR3 length is 17 residues. V lost 2 bases, J lost 4 bases, and 13 bases stayed unmatched. The V gene's germline CDR1 is SNHLY and CDR2 FYNNEI. CDR3: CASSEYWEAGGAYEQYF. The CDR3 DNA sequence: TGTGCCAGCAGTGAATATTGGGAGGCAGGGGGCGCGTACGAGCAGTACTTC.

The rearrangement uses TRBV5-1 and TRBJ1-1; D is undetermined. Looked up from germline, CDR1 is SGHRS and CDR2 is YFSETQ. The CDR3 consists of 15 residues. Deletions cut 4 bases from V and 1 base from J, with 14 bases between. The CDR3 protein is CASSGSDRSNTEAFF. The CDR3 nucleotides read TGCGCCAGCAGCGGGAGTGACCGATCGAACACTGAAGCTTTCTTT.

J is TRBJ1-5 and V is TRBV7-8; D not resolved. This CDR3 has 14 amino acids. The ends were cut back, 1 base at V and 0 bases at J, with 4 bases in the middle. Per the germline V gene, CDR1 is SGHVS and CDR2 is FQNEAQ. The CDR3 region is CASSLEYSNQPQHF. The CDR3 nucleotides are TGTGCCAGCAGCTTAGAATATAGCAATCAGCCCCAGCATTTT.

This clonotype was recorded a few times. V gene TRBV28 combines with J gene TRBJ2-7; 12 positions match TRBD2. CDR3 length equals 15 residues. In germline, CDR1 is MDHEN, CDR2 SYDVKM. J was trimmed by 7 bases and V by 6 bases; bases with no gene match: 10. CDR3: CASSTSGRRGREQYF. In nucleotides, the CDR3 is TGTGCCAGCAGCACTAGCGGGAGGAGGGGGAGAGAGCAGTACTTC.

This clonotype occurred a few times. No conserved phenylalanine or tryptophan is present at the end of the CDR3, so a read error is the likely explanation. V and J are TRBV7-9 and TRBJ2-2, with D possibly being TRBD1 or TRBD2 (6 bases each). This CDR3 has 14 residues. CDR1 and CDR2 (germline): SEHNR, FQNEAQ (reference sequence). V gave up 0 bases and J gave up 5 bases, with 7 bases separating them. The CDR3: CASSLAGGTGELFL. The CDR3 nucleotides are TGTGCCAGCAGCTTAGCAGGGGGGACCGGGGAGCTGTTTCTT.